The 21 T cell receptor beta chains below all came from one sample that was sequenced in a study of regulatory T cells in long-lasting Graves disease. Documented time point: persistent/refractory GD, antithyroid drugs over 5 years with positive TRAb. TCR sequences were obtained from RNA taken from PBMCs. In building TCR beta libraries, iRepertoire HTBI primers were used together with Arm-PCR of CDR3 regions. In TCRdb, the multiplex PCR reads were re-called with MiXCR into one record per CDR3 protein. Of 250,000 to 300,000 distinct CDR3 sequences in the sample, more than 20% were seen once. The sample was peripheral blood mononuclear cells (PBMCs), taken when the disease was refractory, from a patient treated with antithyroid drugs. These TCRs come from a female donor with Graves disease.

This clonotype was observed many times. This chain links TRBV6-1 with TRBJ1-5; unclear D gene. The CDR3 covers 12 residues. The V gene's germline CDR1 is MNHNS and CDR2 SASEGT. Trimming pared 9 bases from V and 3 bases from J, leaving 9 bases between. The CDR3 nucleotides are TGTGCCAGTAGCCAGCCCAATCAGCCCCAGCATTTT. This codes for CASSQPNQPQHF.

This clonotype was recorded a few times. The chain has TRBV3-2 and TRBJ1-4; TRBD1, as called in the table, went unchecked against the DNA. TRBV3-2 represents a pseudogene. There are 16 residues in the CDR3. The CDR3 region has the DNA TGTGCCAGCAGCCTTCTGGACAGGACAACTAATGAAAAACTGTTTTTT. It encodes CASSLLDRTTNEKLFF.

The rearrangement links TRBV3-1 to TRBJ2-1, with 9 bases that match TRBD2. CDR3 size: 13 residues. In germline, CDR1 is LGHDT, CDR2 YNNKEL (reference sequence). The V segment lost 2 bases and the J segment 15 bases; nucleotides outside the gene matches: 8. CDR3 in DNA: TGTGCCAGCAGCCAACGTAGCGGGAGTTTTATGTTCTTC. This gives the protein CASSQRSGSFMFF.

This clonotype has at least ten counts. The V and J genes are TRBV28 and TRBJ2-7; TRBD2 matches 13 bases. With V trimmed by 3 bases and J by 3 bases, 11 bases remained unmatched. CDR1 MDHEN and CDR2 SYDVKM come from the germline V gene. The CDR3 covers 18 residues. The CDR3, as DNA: TGTGCCAGCAGTTTCAGTAAGGGACTAGCGGGAAGGGACTACGAGCAGTACTTC. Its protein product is CASSFSKGLAGRDYEQYF.

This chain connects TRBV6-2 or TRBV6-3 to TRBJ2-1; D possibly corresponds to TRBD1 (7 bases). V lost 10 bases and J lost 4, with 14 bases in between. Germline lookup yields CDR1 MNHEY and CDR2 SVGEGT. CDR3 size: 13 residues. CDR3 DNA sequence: TGTGCCATTTCCAGGGGGGCATACAATGAGCAGTTCTTC. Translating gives CAISRGAYNEQFF.

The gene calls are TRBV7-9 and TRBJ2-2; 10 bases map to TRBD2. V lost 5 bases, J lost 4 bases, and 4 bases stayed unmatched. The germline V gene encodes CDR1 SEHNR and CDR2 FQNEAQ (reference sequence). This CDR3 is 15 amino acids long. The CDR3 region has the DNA TGTGCCAGCAGCCAGCGGGAGGGAAGCACCGGGGAGCTGTTTTTT. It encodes CASSQREGSTGELFF.

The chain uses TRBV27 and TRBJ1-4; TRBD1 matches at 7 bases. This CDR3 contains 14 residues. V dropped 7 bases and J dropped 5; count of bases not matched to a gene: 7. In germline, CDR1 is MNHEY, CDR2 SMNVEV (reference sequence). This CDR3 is CASKPGQTNEKLFF. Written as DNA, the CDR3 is TGTGCCAGCAAACCGGGACAGACCAATGAAAAACTGTTTTTT.

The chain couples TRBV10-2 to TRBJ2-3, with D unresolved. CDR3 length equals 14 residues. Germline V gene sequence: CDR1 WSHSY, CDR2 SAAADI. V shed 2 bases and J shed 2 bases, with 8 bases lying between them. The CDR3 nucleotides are TGCGCCAGCAGTGAGATCATGGCCACAGATACGCAGTATTTT. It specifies CASSEIMATDTQYF.

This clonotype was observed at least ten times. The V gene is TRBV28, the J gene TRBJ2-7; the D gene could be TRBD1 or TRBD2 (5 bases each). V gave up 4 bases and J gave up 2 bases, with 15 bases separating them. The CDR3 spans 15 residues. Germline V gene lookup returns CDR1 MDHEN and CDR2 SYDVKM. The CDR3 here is CASSYRGLRTYEQYF. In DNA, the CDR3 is TGTGCCAGCAGTTACCGGGGCCTAAGGACCTACGAGCAGTACTTC.

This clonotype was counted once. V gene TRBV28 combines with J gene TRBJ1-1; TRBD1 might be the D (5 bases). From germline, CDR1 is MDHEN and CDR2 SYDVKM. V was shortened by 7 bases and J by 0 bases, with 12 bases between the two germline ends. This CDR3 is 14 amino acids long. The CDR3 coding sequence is TGTGCCAGCACAGGACAAACGCTGAACACTGAAGCTTTCTTT. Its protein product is CASTGQTLNTEAFF.

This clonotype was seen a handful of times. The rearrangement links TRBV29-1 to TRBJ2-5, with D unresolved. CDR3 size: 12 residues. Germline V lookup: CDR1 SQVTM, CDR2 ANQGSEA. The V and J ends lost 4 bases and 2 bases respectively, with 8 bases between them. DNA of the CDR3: TGCAGCGTTGGCGTGGGGCAAGAGACCCAGTACTTC. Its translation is CSVGVGQETQYF.

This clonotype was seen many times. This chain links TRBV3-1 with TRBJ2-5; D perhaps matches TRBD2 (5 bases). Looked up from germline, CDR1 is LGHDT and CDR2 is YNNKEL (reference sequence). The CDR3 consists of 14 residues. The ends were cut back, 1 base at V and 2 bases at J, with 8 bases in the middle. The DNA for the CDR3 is TGTGCCAGCAGCCAAGGGGAGAATCAAGAGACCCAGTACTTC. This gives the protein CASSQGENQETQYF.

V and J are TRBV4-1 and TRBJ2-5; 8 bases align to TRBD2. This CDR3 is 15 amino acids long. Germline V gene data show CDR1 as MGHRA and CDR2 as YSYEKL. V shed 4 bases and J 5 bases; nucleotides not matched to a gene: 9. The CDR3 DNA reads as TGCGCCAGCAGCCCTACTAGCGGCTGGGGGGAGACCCAGTACTTC. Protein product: CASSPTSGWGETQYF.

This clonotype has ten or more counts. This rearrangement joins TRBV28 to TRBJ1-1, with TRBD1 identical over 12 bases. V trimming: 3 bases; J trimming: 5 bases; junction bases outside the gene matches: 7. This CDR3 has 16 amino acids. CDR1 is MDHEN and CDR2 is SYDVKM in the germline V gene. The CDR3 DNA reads TGTGCCAGCAGTTTGACGGGACAGGGGGCAAGTACTGAAGCTTTCTTT. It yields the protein CASSLTGQGASTEAFF.

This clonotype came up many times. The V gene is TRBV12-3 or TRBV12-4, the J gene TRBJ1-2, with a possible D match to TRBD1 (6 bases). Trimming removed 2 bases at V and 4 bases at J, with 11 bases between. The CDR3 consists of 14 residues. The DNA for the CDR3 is TGTGCCAGCAGTTTACCAGGGGCCTCCTATGGCTACACCTTC. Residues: CASSLPGASYGYTF.

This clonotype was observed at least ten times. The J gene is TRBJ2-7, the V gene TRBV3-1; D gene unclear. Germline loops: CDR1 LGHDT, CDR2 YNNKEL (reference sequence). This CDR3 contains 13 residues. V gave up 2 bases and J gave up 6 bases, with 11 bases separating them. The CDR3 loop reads CASSQSRTSEQYF. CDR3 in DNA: TGTGCCAGCAGCCAATCCCGGACCTCCGAGCAGTACTTC.

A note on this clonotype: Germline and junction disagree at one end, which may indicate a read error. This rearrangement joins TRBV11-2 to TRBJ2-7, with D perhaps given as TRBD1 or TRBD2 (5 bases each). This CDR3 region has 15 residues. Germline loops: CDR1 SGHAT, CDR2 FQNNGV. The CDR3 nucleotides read TGTGTCAGCAGCTTCATCCGGGACCGCTCCTACGAGCAGTACTTC. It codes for CVSSFIRDRSYEQYF.

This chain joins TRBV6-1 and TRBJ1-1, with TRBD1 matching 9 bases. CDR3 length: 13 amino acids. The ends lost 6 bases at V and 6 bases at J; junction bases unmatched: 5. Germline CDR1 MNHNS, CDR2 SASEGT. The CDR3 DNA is TGTGCCAGCAGGGACAGGGGAATCCCTGAAGCTTTCTTT. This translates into CASRDRGIPEAFF.

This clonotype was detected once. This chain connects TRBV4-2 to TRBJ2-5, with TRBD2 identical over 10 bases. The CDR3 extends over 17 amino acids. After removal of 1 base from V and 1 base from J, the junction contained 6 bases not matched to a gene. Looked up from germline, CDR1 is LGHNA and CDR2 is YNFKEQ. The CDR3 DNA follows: TGTGCCAGCAGCCAAGGCCGGACTAGCGGAGGCCAAGAGACCCAGTACTTC. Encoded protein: CASSQGRTSGGQETQYF.

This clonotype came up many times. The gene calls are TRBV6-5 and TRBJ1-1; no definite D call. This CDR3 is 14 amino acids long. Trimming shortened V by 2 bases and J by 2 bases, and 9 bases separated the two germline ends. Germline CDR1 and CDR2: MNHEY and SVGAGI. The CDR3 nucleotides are TGTGCCAGCAGTTACGTGGGCAGAAACACTGAAGCTTTCTTT. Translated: CASSYVGRNTEAFF.

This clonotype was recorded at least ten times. CDR3 in amino acids: CASSYRPTGEKLFF. DNA of the CDR3: TGTGCCAGCAGTTACCGGCCGACCGGGGAAAAACTGTTTTTT. The rearrangement links TRBV6-5 to TRBJ1-4; no clear D. V lost 2 bases and J 8 bases, leaving 12 bases between the germline ends. This CDR3 comprises 14 residues. Germline CDR1 reads MNHEY; CDR2 reads SVGAGI.